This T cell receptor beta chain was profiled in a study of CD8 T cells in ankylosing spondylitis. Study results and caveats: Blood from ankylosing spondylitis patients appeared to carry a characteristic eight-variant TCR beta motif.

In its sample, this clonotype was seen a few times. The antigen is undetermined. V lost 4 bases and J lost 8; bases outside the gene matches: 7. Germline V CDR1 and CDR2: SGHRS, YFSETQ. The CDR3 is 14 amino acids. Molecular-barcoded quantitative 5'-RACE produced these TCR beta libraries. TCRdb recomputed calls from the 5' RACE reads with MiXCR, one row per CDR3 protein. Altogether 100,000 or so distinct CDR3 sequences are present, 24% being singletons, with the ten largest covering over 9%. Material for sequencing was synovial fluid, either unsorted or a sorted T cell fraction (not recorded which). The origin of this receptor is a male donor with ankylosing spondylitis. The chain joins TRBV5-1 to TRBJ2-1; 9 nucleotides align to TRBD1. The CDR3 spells CASSDLDRGHEQFF. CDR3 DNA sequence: TGCGCCAGCAGCGACCTGGACAGGGGCCATGAGCAGTTCTTC.